What follows are 13 T cell receptor beta chains derived from one specimen sequenced in a study of T cell responses to AZD1222 COVID-19 vaccine. Here immunoSEQ multiplex PCR was the method, and the copy in TCRdb shows in-frame clones only, minus some. The data contain 80,000 to 90,000 clones, less than 90% of them singletons. Sequences were derived from peripheral blood, sampled 28 days after the second AZD1222 dose. The receptor set was obtained from an adult who received the AZD1222 COVID-19 vaccine.

J is TRBJ2-7 and V is TRBV18; D is unresolved. V gave up 2 bases and J gave up 4 bases, with 6 bases separating them. Germline V lookup: CDR1 KGHSH, CDR2 LQKENI. CDR3 length: 12 residues. CDR3 coding DNA: TGTGCCAGCTCACCAGACCAGTACGAGCAGTACTTC. It translates to CASSPDQYEQYF. Using reference TRBV18 and TRBJ2-7 for the parts outside the CDR3, the full variable domain is NAGVMQNPRHLVRRRGQEARLRCSPMKGHSHVYWYRQLPEEGLKFMVYLQKENIIDESGMPKERFSAEFPKEGPSILRIQQVVRGDSAAYFCASSPDQYEQYFGPGTRLTVT.

This clone was counted once. The rearrangement uses TRBV7-9 and TRBJ2-5; a weak D match, TRBD1 (6 bases). Per germline, CDR1 SEHNR and CDR2 FQNEAQ (reference sequence). The V end was cut by 1 base, the J end by 1 base, with 10 bases between. The CDR3 totals 15 residues. The CDR3 sequence: CASSLVRTAQETQYF. The CDR3 DNA is TGTGCCAGCAGCTTAGTCCGGACAGCCCAAGAGACCCAGTACTTC.

As regards this clone: The junction differs from germline at one of its ends, possibly a read error. The chain recombines TRBV9 with TRBJ2-7; either TRBD1 or TRBD2 may supply D (5 bases each). Germline assignment: CDR1 SGDLS and CDR2 YYNGEE. This CDR3 contains 13 residues. The CDR3: CASSVRDAQRPWF. The CDR3, as DNA: TGTGCCAGCAGCGTAAGGGACGCACAGCGCCCTTGGTTC. Supplemented by reference TRBV9 and TRBJ2-7, the full variable domain reads DSGVTQTPKHLITATGQRVTLRCSPRSGDLSVYWYQQSLDQGLQFLIQYYNGEERAKGNILERFSAQQFPDLHSELNLSSLELGDSALYFCASSVRDAQRPWFGPGTRLTVT.

In DNA, the CDR3 is TGTGCCAGCAGTTCTAACAGGGATGAAAAACTGTTTTTT. This gives the protein CASSSNRDEKLFF. The rearrangement uses TRBV12-3 or TRBV12-4 and TRBJ1-4; tentative D call: TRBD1 (6 bases). Trimming took 4 bases from V and 6 from J, leaving 9 bases between them. The CDR3 loop spans 13 amino acids.

The chain links TRBV2 to TRBJ1-2; D might be TRBD1 (6 bases). This CDR3 comprises 15 residues. The germline gives CDR1 SNHLY, CDR2 FYNNEI. The germline V and J ends were trimmed by 3 bases and 8 bases, with 19 bases remaining between them. The chain's CDR3 is CASSDEGGQVKGYTF. CDR3 bases: TGTGCCAGCAGTGACGAGGGGGGGCAGGTGAAAGGCTACACCTTC.

The chain couples TRBV7-8 to TRBJ1-4; D uncertain. The CDR3 has 16 amino acids. The V and J ends lost 6 bases and 3 bases respectively, with 17 bases between them. Germline V lookup: CDR1 SGHVS, CDR2 FQNEAQ. CDR3 DNA: TGTGCCAGCAGAGCCGAGAGTGTGGGCGCTAATGAAAAACTGTTTTTT. Encoded protein: CASRAESVGANEKLFF.

This clone appeared a single time. The chain uses TRBV6-4 and TRBJ1-1, with unresolved D. V was clipped by 4 bases and J by 1 base, with 7 bases between them. This CDR3 is built from 13 residues. Germline V gene data show CDR1 as MRHNA and CDR2 as SNTAGT. The CDR3 DNA follows: TGTGCCAGCAGTGCGGAGAGGAACACTGAAGCTTTCTTT. Translation gives CASSAERNTEAFF.

The CDR3 nucleotides are TGTGCCAGCAGTGAACGTCGGACCCAAGAGACCCAGTACTTC. This gives the protein CASSERRTQETQYF. This chain links TRBV2 with TRBJ2-5; D not certain. V shed 2 bases and J shed 1 base, with 8 bases lying between them. The CDR3 runs to 14 residues. CDR1 is SNHLY and CDR2 is FYNNEI in the germline V gene.

V is TRBV7-3 and J is TRBJ2-2; D uncertain. The CDR3 covers 16 residues. Germline V gene data show CDR1 as SGHTA and CDR2 as FQGTGA. With 7 bases removed from V and 4 bases from J, the gap between germline ends came to 19 bases. CDR3 nucleotide sequence: TGTGCCAGCACTCTCATGGCAGGTTCCATCACCGGGGAGCTGTTTTTT. Its translation is CASTLMAGSITGELFF.

V gene TRBV9 combines with J gene TRBJ1-1; a possible D gene is TRBD1 (6 bases). V lost 0 bases, J lost 5 bases, and 11 bases lay in between. CDR1 is SGDLS, CDR2 YYNGEE, per germline. CDR3 length: 14 amino acids. The CDR3 DNA reads as TGTGCCAGCAGCGTAGAACAGGGTGGAACTGAAGCTTTCTTT. Residues: CASSVEQGGTEAFF.

The chain has TRBV19 and TRBJ1-1, with 7 nucleotides matching TRBD1. After removal of 5 bases from V and 4 bases from J, the junction contained 10 bases not matched to a gene. There are 15 residues in the CDR3. The germline V gene has CDR1 LNHDA and CDR2 SQIVND (reference sequence). The CDR3 DNA is TGTGCCAGTAGTCCCCTTGAGGGGGCGCGCACTGAAGCTTTCTTT. Translation: CASSPLEGARTEAFF.

The J gene is TRBJ1-1, the V gene TRBV18; possible D gene TRBD1, 5 bases. Trimming took 6 bases from V and 0 from J, leaving 14 bases between them. There are 15 residues in the CDR3. Germline CDR1 is KGHSH and CDR2 is LQKENI. The CDR3 spells CASSLRQNMNTEAFF. CDR3 bases: TGTGCCAGCTCGCTCAGACAGAACATGAACACTGAAGCTTTCTTT.

J is TRBJ1-1 and V is TRBV14; the D is unclear. The germline V gene encodes CDR1 SGHDN and CDR2 FVKESK. Trimming shortened V by 0 bases and J by 4 bases, and 9 bases separated the two germline ends. This CDR3 has 14 amino acids. CDR3 coding DNA: TGTGCCAGCAGCCAAGATGCGGGGATCACTGAAGCTTTCTTT. Protein: CASSQDAGITEAFF.